The 20 T cell receptor beta chains below all came from one sample that was sequenced in a study of cytomegalovirus exposure and HLA in healthy donors. With 60 Vbeta and 13 Jbeta primers, the PCR was carried out. The protocol was immunoSEQ multiplex PCR, while the TCRdb copy is restricted to in-frame clones and leaves out a portion. Altogether roughly 100,000 clones are present, around 57% being singletons, with the ten largest covering over 4%. Sequencing input: PBMCs. The source is a human donor in good health.

The J gene is TRBJ1-2, the V gene TRBV29-1; 7 bases line up with TRBD1. CDR3 length equals 14 residues. Germline assignment: CDR1 SQVTM and CDR2 ANQGSEA. The V and J ends lost 7 bases and 3 bases, in that order; junction bases with no gene match: 11. CDR3 bases: TGCAGCGCCCCCACGAGGACAGGAGACTATGGCTACACCTTC. As protein: CSAPTRTGDYGYTF.

The chain has TRBV7-9 and TRBJ2-1; D not resolved. The CDR3 has 15 residues. Trimming pared 4 bases from V and 7 bases from J, leaving 17 bases between. Germline-derived CDR1 and CDR2 are SEHNR and FQNEAQ (reference sequence). DNA of the CDR3: TGTGCCAGCAGCTCCCTTGCGGCGGTTTTTAATGAGCAGTTCTTC. This translates into CASSSLAAVFNEQFF.

This clone was seen more than once but under ten times. The chain is built from TRBV30 and TRBJ2-5, with 7 bases that match TRBD1. Per germline, CDR1 GTSNPN and CDR2 SVGIG (reference sequence). This CDR3 has 14 residues. V shed 5 bases, J shed 3 bases, and the junction held 9 bases outside the gene matches. The CDR3: CAWGGQKSKETQYF. The CDR3 DNA reads TGTGCCTGGGGGGGACAGAAAAGTAAAGAGACCCAGTACTTC.

V and J are TRBV30 and TRBJ2-7; 7 bases map to TRBD2. The germline V gene has CDR1 GTSNPN and CDR2 SVGIG (reference sequence). The CDR3 loop spans 14 amino acids. Trimming removed 3 bases from V and 6 bases from J; junction bases left unmatched: 11. CDR3 in DNA: TGTGCCTGGAGCCTCGGACTAGTCCGCGGCGAGCAGTACTTC. It encodes CAWSLGLVRGEQYF.

CDR3: CASSVGTSSADTQYF. The CDR3 DNA reads as TGTGCCAGCAGCGTGGGGACAAGTTCGGCAGATACGCAGTATTTT. The chain links TRBV9 to TRBJ2-3, with D tentatively TRBD1 (6 bases). CDR1 and CDR2 (germline): SGDLS, YYNGEE. V lost 2 bases to trimming and J lost 4 bases, with 14 bases between them. The CDR3 totals 15 residues.

The genes are TRBV30 and TRBJ2-2; D is undetermined. Looked up from germline, CDR1 is GTSNPN and CDR2 is SVGIG (reference sequence). V was pared by 0 bases and J by 7 bases, with 3 bases between. The CDR3 is 11 amino acids. The CDR3 reads CAWSVIGELFF. CDR3 DNA: TGTGCCTGGAGTGTCATCGGGGAGCTGTTTTTT.

The gene calls are TRBV5-5 and TRBJ2-1; D ambiguous. The length of the CDR3 is 16 residues. Trimming left V 0 bases short and J 5 bases short, with 15 bases between. In germline, CDR1 is SGHKS, CDR2 YYEKEE (reference sequence). CDR3 region: CASSLGIASGDNEQFF. As DNA, the CDR3 is TGTGCCAGCAGCTTGGGAATAGCTTCTGGCGACAATGAGCAGTTCTTC. The full variable domain, its missing parts supplied by reference TRBV5-5 and TRBJ2-1, is DAGVTQSPTHLIKTRGQQVTLRCSPISGHKSVSWYQQVLGQGPQFIFQYYEKEERGRGNFPDRFSARQFPNYSSELNVNALLLGDSALYLCASSLGIASGDNEQFFGPGTRLTVL.

The chain couples TRBV7-2 to TRBJ2-6; TRBD1 matches at 10 bases. The CDR3 is 16 amino acids. The germline gives CDR1 SGHTA, CDR2 FQGNSA. Germline trimming cut 5 bases from V and 2 bases from J; bases unmatched to any gene: 3. Written as DNA, the CDR3 is TGTGCCAGCAGCGAGACAGGGGGCGCTGGGGCCAACGTCCTGACTTTC. Translating gives CASSETGGAGANVLTF.

This clone occurred a few times. This chain uses TRBV4-2 with TRBJ2-3; TRBD2 is a possible D gene (5 bases). Germline V gene sequence: CDR1 LGHNA, CDR2 YNFKEQ. The CDR3 contains 19 residues. Trimming shortened V by 1 base and J by 0 bases, and 20 bases separated the two germline ends. This chain's CDR3 is CASSQALFPSGPSTDTQYF. Written as DNA, the CDR3 is TGTGCCAGCAGCCAAGCCCTTTTCCCAAGCGGACCTAGCACAGATACGCAGTATTTT.

This clone has just a few counts. The chain carries TRBV6-1 and TRBJ2-5; 11 positions match TRBD2. The DNA end favors TRBJ2-7, so the J call may be wrong. Germline V gene data show CDR1 as MNHNS and CDR2 as SASEGT. The CDR3 spans 18 residues. The CDR3 DNA reads TGTGCCAGCAGTGCCGACGGACTAGCGGGCCACCACTCCTACGAGCAGTACTTC. Translation gives CASSADGLAGHHSYEQYF.

The chain is built from TRBV30 and TRBJ2-3; D is perhaps TRBD2 (6 bases). Trimming shortened V by 1 base and J by 1 base, and 9 bases separated the two germline ends. The CDR3 contains 14 residues. Germline V lookup: CDR1 GTSNPN, CDR2 SVGIG (reference sequence). The CDR3 sequence: CAWSGLARTDTQYF. The CDR3 DNA reads TGTGCCTGGAGTGGGCTAGCGCGCACAGATACGCAGTATTTT.

As regards this clone: In the same sample, other DNA sequences code for this CDR3. This rearrangement joins TRBV6-5 to TRBJ1-2; a possible D gene is TRBD1 (5 bases). Germline CDR1 MNHEY, CDR2 SVGAGI. The CDR3 has 13 amino acids. V dropped 5 bases and J dropped 4 bases, with 11 bases sitting between them. The DNA for the CDR3 is TGTGCCAGCAGTCCGGGGGGGGGCTATGGCTACACCTTC. This codes for CASSPGGGYGYTF.

This clone was observed a few times. The chain has TRBV18 and TRBJ2-5; 8 positions agree with TRBD2. Germline CDR1 is KGHSH and CDR2 is LQKENI. The CDR3 covers 18 residues. V shed 0 bases and J 4 bases; nucleotides not matched to a gene: 13. CDR3 region: CASSPPTISGRRAETQYF. The DNA for the CDR3 is TGTGCCAGCTCACCACCAACCATAAGCGGGAGACGGGCAGAGACCCAGTACTTC.

This chain connects TRBV2 to TRBJ2-7; 8 nucleotides match TRBD1. The length of the CDR3 is 14 residues. Unmatched junction bases numbered 4, after V lost 6 bases and J lost 0 bases. The germline V gene has CDR1 SNHLY and CDR2 FYNNEI. The CDR3 region has the DNA TGTGCCAGCAGCGAGACAGGGGCCTCCTACGAGCAGTACTTC. Translated, it gives CASSETGASYEQYF.

The V and J genes are TRBV7-9 and TRBJ1-2; 7 positions match TRBD1. This CDR3 comprises 13 residues. J lost 4 bases, V lost 7 bases, and 6 bases had no gene match. From germline, CDR1 is SEHNR and CDR2 FQNEAQ (reference sequence). The CDR3 reads CASMTGSIYGYTF. CDR3 sequence (DNA): TGTGCCAGCATGACAGGGAGTATCTATGGCTACACCTTC.

This sequence joins TRBV6-1 and TRBJ1-5; D is unresolved. The CDR3 has 14 residues. Trimming shortened V by 7 bases and J by 0 bases, and 10 bases separated the two germline ends. Germline V CDR1 and CDR2: MNHNS, SASEGT. CDR3 residues: CASTVFYSNQPQHF. As DNA, the CDR3 is TGTGCCAGCACCGTATTCTATAGCAATCAGCCCCAGCATTTT.

The chain recombines TRBV28 with TRBJ2-3, with 11 bases fitting TRBD1. Germline V gene lookup returns CDR1 MDHEN and CDR2 SYDVKM. J gave up 3 bases and V 10 bases, and 6 bases lay outside the gene matches. CDR3 length equals 14 residues. DNA for the CDR3: TGTGCCATAGGGACAGGGGGGCAGACAGATACGCAGTATTTT. This translates into CAIGTGGQTDTQYF. Using reference TRBV28 and TRBJ2-3 for the parts outside the CDR3, the full variable domain is DVKVTQSSRYLVKRTGEKVFLECVQDMDHENMFWYRQDPGLGLRLIYFSYDVKMKEKGDIPEGYSVSREKKERFSLILESASTNQTSMYLCAIGTGGQTDTQYFGPGTRLTVL.

V gene TRBV19 combines with J gene TRBJ2-3, with 10 bases matching TRBD2. J was trimmed by 3 bases and V by 4 bases; bases with no gene match: 16. Germline V gene lookup returns CDR1 LNHDA and CDR2 SQIVND (reference sequence). The CDR3 runs 19 residues. DNA for the CDR3: TGTGCCAGTAGTAACCTCTTAGCGGGAGGAGTTATGGAGACAGATACGCAGTATTTT. It translates to CASSNLLAGGVMETDTQYF.

To note about this clone: Different DNA sequences within this sample yield the same CDR3. V usage is TRBV4-1 and J usage is TRBJ2-2; tentatively, D is TRBD2 (5 bases). The V end was cut by 0 bases, the J end by 0 bases, with 11 bases between. CDR1 and CDR2 from the germline V gene are MGHRA and YSYEKL. The CDR3 extends over 17 amino acids. The CDR3 reads CASSQEWLAPNTGELFF. CDR3 in DNA: TGCGCCAGCAGCCAAGAATGGCTAGCCCCGAACACCGGGGAGCTGTTTTTT.

This clone has just a few counts. Here the CDR3 DNA reads TGTGCCAGCACTAAACCCTCGTCGACAGGTGAAGGACAGCCCCAGCATTTT. Amino acid sequence: CASTKPSSTGEGQPQHF. V is TRBV28 and J is TRBJ1-5, with D possibly being TRBD1 (6 bases). Trimming shortened V by 7 bases and J by 7 bases, and 26 bases separated the two germline ends. Germline V gives CDR1 MDHEN, CDR2 SYDVKM. This CDR3 comprises 17 residues.